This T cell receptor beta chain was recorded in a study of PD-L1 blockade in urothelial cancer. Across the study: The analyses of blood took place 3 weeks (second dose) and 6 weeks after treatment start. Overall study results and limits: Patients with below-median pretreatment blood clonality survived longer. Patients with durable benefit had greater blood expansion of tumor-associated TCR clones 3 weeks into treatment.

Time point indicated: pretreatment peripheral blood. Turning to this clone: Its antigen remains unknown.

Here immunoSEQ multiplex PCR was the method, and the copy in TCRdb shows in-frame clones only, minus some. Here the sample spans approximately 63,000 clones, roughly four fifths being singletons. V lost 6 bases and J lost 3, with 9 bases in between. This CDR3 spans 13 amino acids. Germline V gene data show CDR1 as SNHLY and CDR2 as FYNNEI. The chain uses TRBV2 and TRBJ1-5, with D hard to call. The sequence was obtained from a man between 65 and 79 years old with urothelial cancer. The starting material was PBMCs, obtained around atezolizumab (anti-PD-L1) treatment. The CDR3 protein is CASSQDFNQPQHF. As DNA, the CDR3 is TGTGCCAGCAGCCAGGACTTCAATCAGCCCCAGCATTTT.